What follows describes a single T cell receptor (beta chain). Its target antigen remains unknown. No base quality information exists; no much larger clone differs at one position. Per the germline V gene, ENHRY is the CDR1 and SYGVKD is the CDR2. V and J are truncated by 3 bases and 2 bases respectively, leaving an intervening sequence of 5 bases. The CDR3 spans 12 residues, from the cysteine through the phenylalanine. This entry keeps only the CDR3 DNA: 36 bases, framed from base 1. TCRbeta CDR3 regions were amplified from genomic DNA using the immunoSEQ Assay, a bias-controlled multiplex PCR. Turning to the authors' computational methods: Within the assay, amplification of reference gene primers was used to estimate how many nucleated cells each sample contained. Sequence reads were collapsed and filtered to measure the absolute abundance of every unique TCRbeta CDR3 rearrangement. For each sample, productive Simpson clonality was calculated as the square root of Simpson's diversity index over productive rearrangements. The clones in this table, taken by TCRdb from immuneACCESS, are in-frame only. Not every clone is retained; where verified, under half of the shortfall comes from an unresolved V gene, and the cause of the rest is unknown. The DNA was the basis for D and trimming; V, J and clone size are from that table. This sample comprises several thousand clones, 80% to 85% of them detected only once. The ten largest clones represent roughly 10% of the sample.

Collaborating institutions collected whole blood in K2EDTA tubes following their own protocols. Collaborator samples were shipped for TCRbeta analysis as frozen whole blood, isolated PBMCs, or DNA extracted from either sample type. This specimen comes from a study of blood T cell repertoires in COVID-19 (TCRdb year 2020). In terms of the full investigation: The collaborator samples originated in the United States, Italy and Spain and spanned the acute and convalescent phases of COVID-19. The prospective study material was composed of cDNA or gDNA derived from T cells, B-cell-depleted T cells, or PBMCs. Deeply sampled blood TCRbeta repertoires from subjects exposed to, actively infected with, or recovered from COVID-19 were included in the dataset. The repertoires were released in a freely available public database intended as a resource for research on the immune response to SARS-CoV-2. The samples were drawn from the first 160 participants of the ongoing ImmuneRACE study and from over a thousand subjects provided by 6 global collaborators. Nearly every sample came with metadata listing a de-identified subject ID, COVID-19 status, age in years and sex. Where available, HLA class I and class II types were taken from metadata supplied by the sample provider and were not determined by assay-based typing. Broad study findings and their caveats: The quantity of clinical and demographic metadata differed by source and by participant and was supplied without curation.

The clonotype originates from a human donor in a cohort sampled during active COVID-19. The specimen was peripheral blood. The chain uses TRBV10-3 and TRBJ2-7; 5 matching bases give a weak D call of TRBD1. The CDR3 corresponds to CAISEQAYEQYF. DNA sequence: TGTGCCATCAGTGAACAGGCCTACGAGCAGTACTTC.